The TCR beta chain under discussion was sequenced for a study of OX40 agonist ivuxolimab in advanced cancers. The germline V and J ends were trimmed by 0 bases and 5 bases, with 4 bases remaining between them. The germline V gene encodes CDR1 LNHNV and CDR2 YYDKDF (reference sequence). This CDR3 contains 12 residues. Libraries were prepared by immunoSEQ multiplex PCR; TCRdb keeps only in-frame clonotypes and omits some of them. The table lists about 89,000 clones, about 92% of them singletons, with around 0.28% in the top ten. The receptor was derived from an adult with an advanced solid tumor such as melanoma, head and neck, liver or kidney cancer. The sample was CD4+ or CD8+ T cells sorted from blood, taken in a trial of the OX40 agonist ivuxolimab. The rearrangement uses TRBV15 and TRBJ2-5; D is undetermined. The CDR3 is CATSRDMETQYF. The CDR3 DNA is TGTGCCACCAGCAGAGATATGGAGACCCAGTACTTC. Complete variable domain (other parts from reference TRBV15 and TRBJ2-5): DAMVIQNPRYQVTQFGKPVTLSCSQTLNHNVMYWYQQKSSQAPKLLFHYYDKDFNNEADTPDNFQSRRPNTSFCFLDIRSPGLGDTAMYLCATSRDMETQYFGPGTRLLVL.